Shown below are 2 T cell receptor beta chains from a single sample sequenced in a study of blood T cells in healthy people across ages. The authors ran a second PCR of about 6 to 11 cycles using a sample-barcoded 5' primer and a J-beta primer mix. TCRdb re-called the 5' RACE reads through MiXCR, storing one row per CDR3 protein. The sample contains roughly 800,000 distinct CDR3 sequences, 35% to 40% of which appear only once. The specimen sequenced was blood. The receptors stem from a man between 18 and 29 years old in good health.

As concerns this clonotype: A read error is possible here, since a much larger clone lies one base away. The V gene is TRBV3-1, the J gene TRBJ2-1; D gene ambiguous. CDR3 length: 16 residues. V lost 1 base and J lost 13, with 23 bases in between. Per germline, CDR1 LGHDT and CDR2 YNNKEL (reference sequence). The CDR3 spells CASSQAGLTFQETQFF. CDR3 coding DNA: TGTGCCAGCAGCCAAGCCGGATTGACTTTTCAAGAGACCCAGTTCTTC.

This clonotype was recorded a few times. The chain employs TRBV28 and TRBJ1-1, with unresolved D. This CDR3 region has 16 residues. Trimming left V 5 bases short and J 3 bases short, with 19 bases between. CDR1 is MDHEN, CDR2 SYDVKM, per germline. The CDR3: CASSLPTGSGDTEAFF. The CDR3 nucleotides read TGTGCCAGCAGTCTACCCACCGGGTCCGGGGACACTGAAGCTTTCTTT.